The source of this TCR beta chain is a study of CD8 T cells in ankylosing spondylitis. Study conclusions and caveats: Disease-linked clones reportedly showed significant enrichment in matched ankylosing spondylitis synovial fluid. Earlier literature documents some of the motif variants in reactive arthritis synovial fluid and blood. Blood of patients with ankylosing spondylitis appeared to be characterized by a TCR beta motif of roughly eight highly homologous variants.

Germline V gene lookup returns CDR1 ENHRY and CDR2 SYGVKD. J gave up 0 bases and V 0 bases, and 2 bases lay outside the gene matches. This CDR3 comprises 16 residues. A word on this clonotype: Its antigen is undetermined.

Libraries for TCR beta were made by quantitative 5'-RACE with molecular barcodes. TCRdb reanalysed the 5' RACE reads using MiXCR and keeps one entry per CDR3 protein. The data show around 150,000 distinct CDR3 sequences, 11% seen once. This chain links TRBV10-3 with TRBJ2-1; 7 bases align to TRBD2. Sequenced material: blood, either unsorted or a sorted T cell fraction (not recorded which). The TCR comes from a male donor with ankylosing spondylitis or in good health (not recorded which). CDR3 DNA sequence: TGTGCCATCAGTGAGTCAACGGGGGGCTCCTACAATGAGCAGTTCTTC. It encodes CAISESTGGSYNEQFF.